This T cell receptor (beta chain) was captured by sequencing in a study of graft-versus-host responses after intestinal transplantation. Study information: Following induction with anti-thymocyte globulin, all recipients were given tacrolimus and steroids for about three years.

Measured with immunoSEQ multiplex PCR; TCRdb has only the in-frame clones, and not every one. The sample has about 59,000 clones, 90% to 95% seen once; the top ten hold under 0.45%. CDR1 and CDR2 from the germline V gene are SGHTA and FQGNSA. V shed 5 bases, J shed 5 bases, and the junction held 4 bases outside the gene matches. CDR3 size: 15 residues. Points from the study as a whole: GvH clones surfaced in recipient marrow, some emerging earlier in ileum or blood.

As for this clone: Its specificity is unknown.

Material: unstimulated CD4+ T cells sorted from spleen or lymph node cells, obtained before transplant. The receptor's source is a human donor who was the organ donor for an intestinal transplant. This chain joins TRBV7-2 and TRBJ2-3; 13 bases align to TRBD2. As DNA, the CDR3 is TGTGCCAGCAGCCCTACTAGCGGGGGGGGAGATACGCAGTATTTT. Residues: CASSPTSGGGDTQYF. Supplemented by reference TRBV7-2 and TRBJ2-3, the full variable domain reads GAGVSQSPSNKVTEKGKDVELRCDPISGHTALYWYRQSLGQGLEFLIYFQGNSAPDKSGLPSDRFSAERTGGSVSTLTIQRTQQEDSAVYLCASSPTSGGGDTQYFGPGTRLTVL.